This T cell receptor (beta chain) stems from a study of blood T cell repertoires in COVID-19. Germline CDR1 reads LGHNA; CDR2 reads YNFKEQ. Trimming cost V 0 bases and J 0 bases, with 12 bases left between them. CDR3 length: 17 residues. Method: immunoSEQ multiplex PCR; TCRdb's copy keeps in-frame clones and lacks some. Here the sample spans 150,000 to 200,000 clones, approximately 80% being singletons. All recovered Cohort 3 donors got two negative PCRs, got clearance, or saw symptom resolution. What was sequenced was PBMCs or T cells enriched from blood (not recorded which). The chain carries TRBV4-2 and TRBJ1-3; D ambiguous. This clonotype originated in a woman in her sixties who had recovered from COVID-19. CDR3 region: CASSQELQALSGNTIYF. Here the CDR3 DNA reads TGTGCCAGCAGCCAAGAGTTGCAGGCACTCTCTGGAAACACCATATATTTT.